Listed here are 10 T cell receptor beta chains from one sample, sequenced in a study of T cell responses to AZD1222 COVID-19 vaccine. Produced via immunoSEQ multiplex PCR; TCRdb's table is partial and in-frame only. The table lists about 110,000 clones, 90% of them singletons. The sequences come from peripheral blood, collected 28 days after the second AZD1222 dose. Receptors were obtained from an adult who received the AZD1222 COVID-19 vaccine.

The chain joins TRBV3-1 (or the pseudogene TRBV3-2) to TRBJ1-1; TRBD1 might be the D (5 bases). The CDR3 has 14 residues. Germline assignment: CDR1 LGHDT and CDR2 YNNKEL (reference sequence). Trimming removed 4 bases at V and 6 bases at J, with 15 bases between. CDR3 loop: CASSRVQGDPEAFF. CDR3 nucleotides: TGTGCCAGCAGCCGAGTCCAGGGAGATCCTGAAGCTTTCTTT.

V usage is TRBV5-1 and J usage is TRBJ1-1; 8 nucleotides line up with TRBD1. Germline assignment: CDR1 SGHRS and CDR2 YFSETQ. The CDR3 spans 18 residues. V was clipped by 6 bases and J by 4 bases; unmatched bases: 20. The CDR3 loop reads CASTSGGYSGGRSTEAFF. The CDR3 coding sequence is TGCGCCAGCACTTCTGGGGGTTACTCAGGGGGCAGGAGCACTGAAGCTTTCTTT. The full variable domain, rest sourced from reference TRBV5-1 and TRBJ1-1, is KAGVTQTPRYLIKTRGQQVTLSCSPISGHRSVSWYQQTPGQGLQFLFEYFSETQRNKGNFPGRFSGRQFSNSRSEMNVSTLELGDSALYLCASTSGGYSGGRSTEAFFGQGTRLTVV.

The CDR3 DNA sequence: TGTGCCTGGAGTGCTAGGGCAAAAAATGAGCAGTTCTTC. Its protein is CAWSARAKNEQFF. This chain joins TRBV30 and TRBJ2-1, with D hard to call. The CDR3 length is 13 residues. The V and J ends lost 1 base and 7 bases respectively, with 11 bases between them. Germline values: CDR1 GTSNPN, CDR2 SVGIG (reference sequence).

The chain recombines TRBV19 with TRBJ1-4; no reliable D call. The CDR3 is made up of 14 amino acids. The V gene's germline CDR1 is LNHDA and CDR2 SQIVND (reference sequence). Deletions cut 5 bases from V and 7 bases from J, with 14 bases between. CDR3 in DNA: TGTGCCAGTAGTCAGATGAGTGCCGGTGAAAAACTGTTTTTT. As protein: CASSQMSAGEKLFF.

The J gene is TRBJ2-1, the V gene TRBV7-9; D call uncertain. The CDR3 loop spans 14 amino acids. Trimming removed 0 bases at V and 6 bases at J, with 9 bases between. Per germline, CDR1 SEHNR and CDR2 FQNEAQ (reference sequence). CDR3 sequence reads: CASSLALGANEQFF. CDR3 DNA: TGTGCCAGCAGCTTAGCATTAGGTGCCAATGAGCAGTTCTTC.

The rearrangement joins TRBV29-1 to TRBJ1-5; possibly TRBD1 for D (5 bases). The V end lost 4 bases, the J end lost 3 bases, and 16 bases lay between the germline ends. This CDR3 has 15 amino acids. Germline V gene data show CDR1 as SQVTM and CDR2 as ANQGSEA. The CDR3 region is CSVVLFGASNQPQHF. The CDR3 coding sequence is TGCAGCGTTGTTCTCTTCGGGGCGTCCAATCAGCCCCAGCATTTT.

This clone was picked up one time. This chain joins TRBV7-2 and TRBJ2-3; D uncertain. V dropped 2 bases and J dropped 6 bases, with 9 bases sitting between them. The CDR3 loop spans 13 amino acids. Germline CDR1 reads SGHTA; CDR2 reads FQGNSA. CDR3 DNA sequence: TGTGCCAGCAGCTTATGGCAGGCTGATACGCAGTATTTT. Translating it yields CASSLWQADTQYF. Looking up the rest from reference TRBV7-2 and TRBJ2-3 gives the full variable domain: GAGVSQSPSNKVTEKGKDVELRCDPISGHTALYWYRQSLGQGLEFLIYFQGNSAPDKSGLPSDRFSAERTGGSVSTLTIQRTQQEDSAVYLCASSLWQADTQYFGPGTRLTVL.

Comment on this clone: One end of the junction varies from germline; a read error may be responsible. The rearrangement uses TRBV7-7 and TRBJ2-2; D not certain. In germline, CDR1 is SSHAT, CDR2 FNYEAQ (reference sequence). This CDR3 region has 15 residues. The CDR3: CASSLGSVNTGELFF. In DNA, the CDR3 is TGTGCTAGCAGCTTAGGATCTGTGAACACCGGGGAGCTGTTTTTT.

The chain links TRBV7-8 to TRBJ2-7; D may be TRBD1 or TRBD2 (5 bases each). Germline CDR1 and CDR2: SGHVS and FQNEAQ. Trimming pared 2 bases from V and 4 bases from J, leaving 12 bases between. The CDR3 sequence is 14 residues long. CDR3 residues: CASSLRQGVYEQYF. CDR3 bases: TGTGCCAGCAGCTTACGGCAGGGAGTGTACGAGCAGTACTTC.

Only a few counts were recorded for this clone. V and J are TRBV12-3 or TRBV12-4 and TRBJ2-5; possibly TRBD1 or TRBD2 for D (5 bases each). The CDR3 consists of 12 residues. V was clipped by 6 bases and J by 5 bases, with 10 bases between them. The CDR3 region has the DNA TGTGCCAGCAGACCAGAGGGGGAGACCCAGTACTTC. This gives the protein CASRPEGETQYF.